A single sample is the source of the 6 T cell receptor beta chains below, sequenced in a study of CD8+ T cells in alopecia areata. Extracted from the samples, RNA was reverse transcribed into cDNA to serve as the sequencing template. The method was immunoSEQ multiplex PCR; TCRdb's version includes in-frame clones alone and lacks a portion of them. The sample holds 120,000 or so clones, around 60% seen once. Treatment described: oral pan-JAK inhibitor, 5-10 mg twice daily. The specimen was CD4+ T cells sorted from blood, collected at week 4, from a patient treated with tofacitinib. The receptors stem from a human donor with alopecia areata.

This chain connects TRBV5-6 to TRBJ1-3; tentative D call: TRBD1 (6 bases). Trimming took off 7 bases at V and 0 bases at J, with 14 bases between the two ends. Germline V gives CDR1 SGHDT, CDR2 YYEEEE. The CDR3 is 15 amino acids. The CDR3 region has the DNA TGTGCCAGCGGATGGACAGTCGGCTCTGGAAACACCATATATTTT. It encodes CASGWTVGSGNTIYF.

This sequence joins TRBV2 and TRBJ2-3, with D possibly matching TRBD2 (6 bases). V shed 8 bases and J shed 2 bases, with 14 bases lying between them. Germline V CDR1 and CDR2: SNHLY, FYNNEI. This CDR3 has 14 residues. Here the CDR3 reads CASGTGYHTDTQYF. The CDR3 DNA is TGTGCCAGCGGGACTGGCTACCACACAGATACGCAGTATTTT.

The CDR3 DNA follows: TGCAGCGTCGTAACCAGGGGGGGGAACACTGAAGCTTTCTTT. It yields the protein CSVVTRGGNTEAFF. The chain has TRBV29-1 and TRBJ1-1; the match to TRBD1 covers 7 bases. This CDR3 contains 14 residues. V dropped 6 bases and J dropped 1; count of bases not matched to a gene: 8. CDR1 is SQVTM, CDR2 ANQGSEA, per germline.

This clone has just one count. J is TRBJ2-7 and V is TRBV28, with D uncertain. V was clipped by 7 bases and J by 7 bases, with 23 bases between them. This CDR3 has 15 residues. Germline CDR1 and CDR2: MDHEN and SYDVKM. The CDR3 DNA follows: TGTGCCAGCACTCCGGGCGCTATTTCGGCCGGAGAGCAGTACTTC. It yields the protein CASTPGAISAGEQYF.

Note on this clone: The identical CDR3 is also encoded by other nucleotide sequences in the sample. This rearrangement joins TRBV18 to TRBJ2-5; D unresolved. There are 11 residues in the CDR3. Germline V gene lookup returns CDR1 KGHSH and CDR2 LQKENI. Trimming stripped 1 base from V and 3 bases from J, with 0 bases between. CDR3 nucleotide sequence: TGTGCCAGCTCACCACAAGAGACCCAGTACTTC. Amino acids: CASSPQETQYF.

The chain is built from TRBV7-8 and TRBJ1-2; D is undetermined. V gave up 1 base and J gave up 8 bases, with 14 bases separating them. Looked up from germline, CDR1 is SGHVS and CDR2 is FQNEAQ. The CDR3 has 14 amino acids. The CDR3 is CASSLDGQSRGYTF. CDR3 DNA sequence: TGTGCCAGCAGCTTAGATGGCCAGAGCCGGGGCTACACCTTC.